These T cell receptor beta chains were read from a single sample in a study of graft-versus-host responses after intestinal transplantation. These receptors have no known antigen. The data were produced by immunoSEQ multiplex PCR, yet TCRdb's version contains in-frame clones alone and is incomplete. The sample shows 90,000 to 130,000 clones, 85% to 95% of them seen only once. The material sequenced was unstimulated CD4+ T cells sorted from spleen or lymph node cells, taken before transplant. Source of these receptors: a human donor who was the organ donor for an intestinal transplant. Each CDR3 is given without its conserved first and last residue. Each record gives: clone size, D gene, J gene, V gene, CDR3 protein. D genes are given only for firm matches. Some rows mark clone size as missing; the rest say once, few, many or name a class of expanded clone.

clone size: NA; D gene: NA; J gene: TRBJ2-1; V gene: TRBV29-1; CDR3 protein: SVGYADNEQF
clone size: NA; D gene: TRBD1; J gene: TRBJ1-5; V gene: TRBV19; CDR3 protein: ASSGTGEQPQH
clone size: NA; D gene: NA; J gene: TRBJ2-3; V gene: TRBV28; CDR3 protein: ASRSTDTQY
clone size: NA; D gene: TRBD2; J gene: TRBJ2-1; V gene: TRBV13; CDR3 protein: ASSSSGRVSYNEQF
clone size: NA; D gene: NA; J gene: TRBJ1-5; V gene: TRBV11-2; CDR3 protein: ASSLDSNQPQH
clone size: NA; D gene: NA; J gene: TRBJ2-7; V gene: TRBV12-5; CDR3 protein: ASGLVPGYEQY
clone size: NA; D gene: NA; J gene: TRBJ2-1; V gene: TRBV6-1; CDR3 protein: ASSGVVGEQF
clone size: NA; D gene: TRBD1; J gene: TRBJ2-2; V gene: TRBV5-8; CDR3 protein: ASSFRGRGGELF
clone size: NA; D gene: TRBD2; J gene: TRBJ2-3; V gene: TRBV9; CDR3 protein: ASSVAGGPVGTQY
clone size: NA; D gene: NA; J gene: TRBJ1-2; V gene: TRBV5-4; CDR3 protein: ASSSITVYGYT
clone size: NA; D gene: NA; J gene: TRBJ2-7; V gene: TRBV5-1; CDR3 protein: ASSLAGAGYEQY
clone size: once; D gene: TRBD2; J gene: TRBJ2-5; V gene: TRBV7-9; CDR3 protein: ASSFRAGGHRETQY
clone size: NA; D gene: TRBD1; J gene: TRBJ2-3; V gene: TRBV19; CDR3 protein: ASSARDRRLGDTQY
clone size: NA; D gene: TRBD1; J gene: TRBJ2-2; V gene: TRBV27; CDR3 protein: ASSWGQHTGELF
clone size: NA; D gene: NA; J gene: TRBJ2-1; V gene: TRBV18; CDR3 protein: ASSPPGSFPNEQF
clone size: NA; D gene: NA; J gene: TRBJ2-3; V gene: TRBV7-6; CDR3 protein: ASSLAPSERLRTYTQY
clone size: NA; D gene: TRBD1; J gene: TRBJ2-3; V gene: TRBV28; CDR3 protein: ASRADRVNTQY
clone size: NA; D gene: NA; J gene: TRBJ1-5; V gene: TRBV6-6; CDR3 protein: ASSQGHSGNQPQH
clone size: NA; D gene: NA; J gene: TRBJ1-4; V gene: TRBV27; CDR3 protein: ASRPVGARPEKLF
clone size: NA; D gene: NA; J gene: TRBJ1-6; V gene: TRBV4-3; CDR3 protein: ASSDRGSSYNSPLH
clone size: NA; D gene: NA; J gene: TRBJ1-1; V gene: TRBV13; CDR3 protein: ASSARGSEAF
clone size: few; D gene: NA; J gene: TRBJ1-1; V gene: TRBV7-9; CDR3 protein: ASGSIGAKGTEAF
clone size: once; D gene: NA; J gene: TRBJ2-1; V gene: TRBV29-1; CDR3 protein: SVALTRGYNEQF
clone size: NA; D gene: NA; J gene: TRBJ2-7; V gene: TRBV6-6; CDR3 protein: ASSYSISYEQY
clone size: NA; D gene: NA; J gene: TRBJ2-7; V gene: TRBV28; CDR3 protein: ASSPPQAFSYEQY
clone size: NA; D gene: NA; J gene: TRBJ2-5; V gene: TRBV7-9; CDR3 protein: ASSSIFGGQETQY
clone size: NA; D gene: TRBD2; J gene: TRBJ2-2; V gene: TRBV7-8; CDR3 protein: ASSLQRLAGTGELF
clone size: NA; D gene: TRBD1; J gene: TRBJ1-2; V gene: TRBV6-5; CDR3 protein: ASSEGQAAYGYT
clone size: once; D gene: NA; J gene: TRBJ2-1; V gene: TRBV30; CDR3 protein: ACRSPLSLSSYNEQF
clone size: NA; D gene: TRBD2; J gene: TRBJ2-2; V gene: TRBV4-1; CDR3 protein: ASSQWGLAGVSTGELF
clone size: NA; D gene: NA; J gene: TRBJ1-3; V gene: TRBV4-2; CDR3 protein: ASSLGEWGAGGNTIY
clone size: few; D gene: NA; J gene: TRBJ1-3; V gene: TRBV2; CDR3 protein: ASSPNRAGNTIY
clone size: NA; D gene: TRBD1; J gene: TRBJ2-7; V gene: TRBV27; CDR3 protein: ASSLIPGTGGYEQY
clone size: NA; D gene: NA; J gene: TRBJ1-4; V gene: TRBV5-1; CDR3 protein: ASSLVKGTNEKLF
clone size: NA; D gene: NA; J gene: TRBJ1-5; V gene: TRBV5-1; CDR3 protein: ASSLEGGNQPQH
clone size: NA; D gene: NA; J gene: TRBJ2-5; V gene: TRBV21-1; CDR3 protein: ASSKELRIEGTSACGGQETQY
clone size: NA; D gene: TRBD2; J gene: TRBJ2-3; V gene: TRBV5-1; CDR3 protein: ASSLVLAGEWLTDTQY
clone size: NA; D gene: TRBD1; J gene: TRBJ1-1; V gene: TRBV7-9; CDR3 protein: ASSLNTYATGAEAF
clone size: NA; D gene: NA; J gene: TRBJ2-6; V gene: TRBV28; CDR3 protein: ASIPGSTGANVLT
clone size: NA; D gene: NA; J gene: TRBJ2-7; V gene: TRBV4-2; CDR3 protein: ASSQDGSKGPYEQY
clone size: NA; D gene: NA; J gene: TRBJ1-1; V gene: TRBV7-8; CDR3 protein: ASSQGHLTEAF
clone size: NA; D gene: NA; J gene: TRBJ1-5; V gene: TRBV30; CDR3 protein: AWSKDSNQPQH
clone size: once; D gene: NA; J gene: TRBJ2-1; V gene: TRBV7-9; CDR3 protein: ASSSPSVLNSYNEQF
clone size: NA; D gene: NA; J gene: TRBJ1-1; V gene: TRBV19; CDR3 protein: ASSIDRDSTEAF
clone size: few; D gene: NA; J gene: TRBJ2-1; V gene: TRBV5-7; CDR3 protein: ASSFRPAGIYNEQF
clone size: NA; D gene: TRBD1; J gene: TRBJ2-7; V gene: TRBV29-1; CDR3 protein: SVEGTGAPYEQY
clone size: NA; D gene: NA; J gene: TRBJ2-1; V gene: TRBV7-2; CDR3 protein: ASSPADLYNEQF
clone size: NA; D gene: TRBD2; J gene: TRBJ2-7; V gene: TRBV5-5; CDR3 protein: ASSLAKTSGRPKQY
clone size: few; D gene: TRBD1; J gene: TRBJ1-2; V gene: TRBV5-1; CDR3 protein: ASSSGQGGYT
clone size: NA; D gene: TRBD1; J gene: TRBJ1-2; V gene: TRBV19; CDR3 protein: ASRDRARNYGYT
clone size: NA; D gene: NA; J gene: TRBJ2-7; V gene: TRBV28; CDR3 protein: ASRAPGYEQY
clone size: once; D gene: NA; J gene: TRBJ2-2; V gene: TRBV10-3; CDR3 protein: AISGGFTGELF
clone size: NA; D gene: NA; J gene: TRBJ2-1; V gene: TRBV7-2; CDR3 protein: ASSDGAGGRWQF
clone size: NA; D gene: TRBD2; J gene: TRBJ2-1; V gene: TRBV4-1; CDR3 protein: ASSLLAGVYNEQF
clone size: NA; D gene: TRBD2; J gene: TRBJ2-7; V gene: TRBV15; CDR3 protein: ATSRDRGGTKTYEQY
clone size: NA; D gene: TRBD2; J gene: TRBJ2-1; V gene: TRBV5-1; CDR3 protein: ASSLVGLANNEQF
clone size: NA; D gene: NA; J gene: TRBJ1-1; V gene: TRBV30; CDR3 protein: AWIIRGTNTEAF
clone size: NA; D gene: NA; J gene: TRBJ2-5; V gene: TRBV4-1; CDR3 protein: ASSRLSGTDETQY
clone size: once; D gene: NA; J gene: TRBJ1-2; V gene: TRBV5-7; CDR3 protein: ASSFRSPPYGYT
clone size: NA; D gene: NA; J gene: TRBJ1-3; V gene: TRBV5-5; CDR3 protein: ASSLWADSGNTIY